The 23 T cell receptor beta chains reported below all come from one sample, sequenced in a study of T cell responses to AZD1222 COVID-19 vaccine. Using immunoSEQ multiplex PCR, the repertoire was profiled, and TCRdb retains in-frame clones only, with some absent. The sample includes about 49,000 clones, more than 60% of them seen just once. This specimen consisted of peripheral blood, obtained on day 0 of MenACWY control vaccination. The source of these receptors is an adult in good health.

The chain recombines TRBV19 with TRBJ2-5, with 12 bases identical to TRBD2. V trimming: 4 bases; J trimming: 0 bases; junction bases outside the gene matches: 3. CDR1 and CDR2 from the germline V gene are LNHDA and SQIVND (reference sequence). The CDR3 totals 16 residues. The CDR3 bases are TGTGCCAGTAGTACCCGACTAGCGGGAGACCAAGAGACCCAGTACTTC. This codes for CASSTRLAGDQETQYF.

This clone has a single count. The V gene is TRBV9, the J gene TRBJ2-1; D is unresolved. Between the trimmed V and J ends, which lost 0 bases and 6 bases, there was a span of 16 bases. Germline-derived CDR1 and CDR2 are SGDLS and YYNGEE. The CDR3 has 16 amino acids. CDR3 in DNA: TGTGCCAGCAGCGTAGCAGCGACAATGGACCTCAATGAGCAGTTCTTC. This codes for CASSVAATMDLNEQFF.

The V call is TRBV5-1, the J call TRBJ2-7; D may be TRBD1 (6 bases). CDR1 is SGHRS and CDR2 is YFSETQ in the germline V gene. This CDR3 region has 14 residues. V was pared by 3 bases and J by 7 bases, with 17 bases between. The CDR3 is CASSSNIGGAEQYF. CDR3 DNA sequence: TGCGCCAGCAGCTCAAATATAGGGGGTGCGGAGCAGTACTTC.

This chain links TRBV19 with TRBJ1-5; maybe TRBD1 (5 bases). Germline V gene lookup returns CDR1 LNHDA and CDR2 SQIVND (reference sequence). Trimming removed 5 bases from V and 0 bases from J, with 11 bases in between. The CDR3 runs to 15 residues. This CDR3 reads CASSSPGVSNQPQHF. The CDR3 nucleotides are TGTGCCAGTAGTTCCCCGGGGGTTAGCAATCAGCCCCAGCATTTT.

This clone was counted once. The rearrangement joins TRBV5-1 to TRBJ1-5; D uncertain. Germline CDR1 is SGHRS and CDR2 is YFSETQ. V was pared by 4 bases and J by 4 bases, with 12 bases between. The CDR3 extends over 14 amino acids. CDR3 coding DNA: TGCGCCAGCAGCCATGGCGGAGCGAATCAGCCCCAGCATTTT. As protein: CASSHGGANQPQHF.

CDR3 residues: CASNYEGYTGELFF. The CDR3 bases are TGTGCCAGTAATTATGAGGGGTACACCGGGGAGCTGTTTTTT. The gene calls are TRBV19 and TRBJ2-2; D may match TRBD1 or TRBD2 (5 bases each). The ends were cut back, 7 bases at V and 3 bases at J, with 12 bases in the middle. The CDR3 contains 14 residues. CDR1 and CDR2 from the germline V gene are LNHDA and SQIVND (reference sequence). The whole variable domain, remainder taken from reference TRBV19 and TRBJ2-2, is DGGITQSPKYLFRKEGQNVTLSCEQNLNHDAMYWYRQDPGQGLRLIYYSQIVNDFQKGDIAEGYSVSREKKESFPLTVTSAQKNPTAFYLCASNYEGYTGELFFGEGSRLTVL.

V is TRBV19 and J is TRBJ2-7; 7 bases are a match to TRBD1. J was trimmed by 4 bases and V by 6 bases; bases with no gene match: 6. Germline-derived CDR1 and CDR2 are LNHDA and SQIVND (reference sequence). The CDR3 sequence is 13 residues long. CDR3 nucleotide sequence: TGTGCCAGTAGCCCCGGCAGGGGGTACGAGCAGTACTTC. Protein sequence: CASSPGRGYEQYF.

This clone was counted between two and nine times. This chain links TRBV2 with TRBJ2-3; TRBD2 aligns across 7 bases. CDR3 length: 15 residues. CDR1 and CDR2 (germline): SNHLY, FYNNEI. The junction had 7 bases not matched to a gene; V was cut back by 6 bases and J by 1 base. CDR3 bases: TGTGCCAGCAGGGGGGGGAGAGAGCGCACAGATACGCAGTATTTT. Translating gives CASRGGRERTDTQYF.

The rearrangement joins TRBV7-2 to TRBJ1-2; D uncertain. This CDR3 has 13 residues. Deletions cut 6 bases from V and 4 bases from J, with 12 bases between. In germline, CDR1 is SGHTA, CDR2 FQGNSA. The CDR3 bases are TGTGCCAGCAGTCCGCGATCTCTCTATGGCTACACCTTC. It yields the protein CASSPRSLYGYTF.

V usage is TRBV28 and J usage is TRBJ2-6; D remains unclear. CDR1 MDHEN and CDR2 SYDVKM come from the germline V gene. The CDR3 has 15 residues. CDR3 DNA: TGTGCAGCCGTCAGAAGTAACTCTGGGGCCAACGTCCTGACTTTC. Translating gives CAAVRSNSGANVLTF. Full variable domain (outside the CDR3, taken from reference TRBV28 and TRBJ2-6): DVKVTQSSRYLVKRTGEKVFLECVQDMDHENMFWYRQDPGLGLRLIYFSYDVKMKEKGDIPEGYSVSREKKERFSLILESASTNQTSMYLCAAVRSNSGANVLTFGAGSRLTVL.

This chain connects TRBV10-3 to TRBJ1-4; D call uncertain. With 3 bases removed from V and 1 base from J, the gap between germline ends came to 9 bases. The germline CDR1 and CDR2 sequences are ENHRY and SYGVKD. The CDR3 is made up of 15 amino acids. CDR3 amino acids: CAISESVGTNEKLFF. Written as DNA, the CDR3 is TGTGCCATCAGTGAATCAGTTGGAACTAATGAAAAACTGTTTTTT.

The chain links TRBV5-1 to TRBJ1-2; 11 bases are a match to TRBD1. CDR3 size: 17 residues. The germline V gene has CDR1 SGHRS and CDR2 YFSETQ. The ends lost 4 bases at V and 0 bases at J; junction bases unmatched: 8. The CDR3 reads CASSPSRDRGTNYGYTF. The CDR3 coding sequence is TGCGCCAGCAGCCCATCTCGGGACAGGGGGACTAACTATGGCTACACCTTC.

The rearrangement links TRBV11-2 to TRBJ2-1, with 12 bases lining up with TRBD2. Germline trimming cut 2 bases from V and 3 bases from J; bases unmatched to any gene: 11. The germline V gene encodes CDR1 SGHAT and CDR2 FQNNGV. This CDR3 is 19 amino acids long. The CDR3 reads CASSLRLAGGRGIYNEQFF. CDR3 DNA sequence: TGTGCCAGCAGCTTAAGGCTAGCGGGAGGGCGGGGGATCTACAATGAGCAGTTCTTC.

The chain carries TRBV28 and TRBJ2-5, with 9 nucleotides matching TRBD2. This CDR3 region has 16 residues. Trimming took 3 bases from V and 4 from J; bases not matched to a gene: 9. The germline CDR1 and CDR2 sequences are MDHEN and SYDVKM. The CDR3 region is CASSLRREGLPETQYF. The CDR3 DNA sequence: TGTGCCAGCAGTTTGAGGCGGGAGGGCCTCCCAGAGACCCAGTACTTC.

V usage is TRBV24-1 and J usage is TRBJ2-3, with 9 bases matching TRBD2. The CDR3 length is 15 residues. Trimming at V came to 5 bases and at J to 2 bases, leaving 4 bases not matched to a gene. CDR1 and CDR2 from the germline V gene are KGHDR and SFDVKD. The CDR3 sequence is CATSGSGGTTDTQYF. The CDR3 DNA sequence: TGTGCCACCAGTGGAAGCGGGGGGACCACAGATACGCAGTATTTT.

The chain recombines TRBV12-3 or TRBV12-4 with TRBJ2-5; 7 bases fit TRBD2. Trimming took 3 bases from V and 5 from J; bases not matched to a gene: 3. The CDR3 covers 13 residues. In DNA form, the CDR3 reads TGTGCCAGCAGTTTGTGGGGGGGTGAGACCCAGTACTTC. Translated, it gives CASSLWGGETQYF.

This chain uses TRBV19 with TRBJ1-3; D possibly corresponds to TRBD1 (5 bases). Germline V gives CDR1 LNHDA, CDR2 SQIVND (reference sequence). This CDR3 is 16 amino acids long. V was pared by 5 bases and J by 4 bases, with 18 bases between. Here the CDR3 DNA reads TGTGCCAGTAGTCCAACCGGGACGGGAGCAGGAAACACCATATATTTT. Translation gives CASSPTGTGAGNTIYF.

The gene calls are TRBV6-5 and TRBJ2-2; D is possibly TRBD2 (6 bases). Germline CDR1 and CDR2: MNHEY and SVGAGI. The CDR3 runs to 13 residues. Trimming left V 7 bases short and J 8 bases short, with 14 bases between. CDR3 sequence (DNA): TGTGCCAGCACCCCGGGGGTTAAGGGGGAGCTGTTTTTT. It encodes CASTPGVKGELFF.

For the CDR3, the DNA is TGTGCCAGCAGCGGTACCGAATCCTACGAGCAGTACTTC. Amino acids: CASSGTESYEQYF. The rearrangement links TRBV9 to TRBJ2-7; no clear D. The CDR3 extends over 13 amino acids. Germline V gene data show CDR1 as SGDLS and CDR2 as YYNGEE. Trimming pared 3 bases from V and 1 base from J, leaving 8 bases between.

This sequence joins TRBV10-3 and TRBJ1-1; D remains ambiguous. This CDR3 comprises 14 residues. Looked up from germline, CDR1 is ENHRY and CDR2 is SYGVKD. V lost 3 bases, J lost 4 bases, and 12 bases lay in between. In nucleotides, the CDR3 is TGTGCCATCAGTGACGAGGGAGGAAGCACTGAAGCTTTCTTT. This encodes CAISDEGGSTEAFF.

The chain recombines TRBV19 with TRBJ1-5, with D possibly TRBD1 on 6 matching bases. This CDR3 region has 13 residues. The V gene lost 6 bases and the J gene lost 4 bases, with 10 bases spanning the gap. In germline, CDR1 is LNHDA, CDR2 SQIVND (reference sequence). The CDR3 protein is CASSGDKNQPQHF. The CDR3, as DNA: TGTGCCAGTAGCGGGGACAAAAATCAGCCCCAGCATTTT.

The rearrangement joins TRBV30 to TRBJ2-7; D gene uncertain. V was shortened by 3 bases and J by 5 bases, with 11 bases between the two germline ends. The CDR3 contains 12 residues. CDR1 GTSNPN and CDR2 SVGIG come from the germline V gene (reference sequence). The CDR3 is CAWRLSGHEQYF. The CDR3 nucleotides read TGTGCCTGGAGATTATCGGGCCACGAGCAGTACTTC. Looking up the rest from reference TRBV30 and TRBJ2-7 gives the full variable domain: SQTIHQWPATLVQPVGSPLSLECTVEGTSNPNLYWYRQAAGRGLQLLFYSVGIGQISSEVPQNLSASRPQDRQFILSSKKLLLSDSGFYLCAWRLSGHEQYFGPGTRLTVT.

CDR3 in DNA: TGTGCCAGCAGTGCTCCTCTAGGGGGAAACACCATATATTTT. Its protein product is CASSAPLGGNTIYF. This chain joins TRBV2 and TRBJ1-3; no clear D gene. Trimming removed 4 bases from V and 4 bases from J, with 11 bases in between. Germline values: CDR1 SNHLY, CDR2 FYNNEI. The CDR3 is 14 residues long.